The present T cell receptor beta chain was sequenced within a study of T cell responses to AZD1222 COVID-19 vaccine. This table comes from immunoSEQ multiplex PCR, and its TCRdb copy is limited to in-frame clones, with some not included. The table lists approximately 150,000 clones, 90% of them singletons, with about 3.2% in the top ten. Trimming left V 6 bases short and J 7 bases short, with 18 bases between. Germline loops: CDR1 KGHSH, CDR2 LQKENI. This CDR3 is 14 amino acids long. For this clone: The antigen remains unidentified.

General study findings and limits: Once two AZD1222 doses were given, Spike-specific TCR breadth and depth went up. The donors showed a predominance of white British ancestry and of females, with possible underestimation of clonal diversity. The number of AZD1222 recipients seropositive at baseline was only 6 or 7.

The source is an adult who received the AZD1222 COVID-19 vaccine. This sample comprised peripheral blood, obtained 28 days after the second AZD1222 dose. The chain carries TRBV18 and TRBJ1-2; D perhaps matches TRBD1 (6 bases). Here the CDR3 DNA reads TGTGCCAGCTCGCTGAGTGGGGGGCGCGGTGGCTACACCTTC. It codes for CASSLSGGRGGYTF.